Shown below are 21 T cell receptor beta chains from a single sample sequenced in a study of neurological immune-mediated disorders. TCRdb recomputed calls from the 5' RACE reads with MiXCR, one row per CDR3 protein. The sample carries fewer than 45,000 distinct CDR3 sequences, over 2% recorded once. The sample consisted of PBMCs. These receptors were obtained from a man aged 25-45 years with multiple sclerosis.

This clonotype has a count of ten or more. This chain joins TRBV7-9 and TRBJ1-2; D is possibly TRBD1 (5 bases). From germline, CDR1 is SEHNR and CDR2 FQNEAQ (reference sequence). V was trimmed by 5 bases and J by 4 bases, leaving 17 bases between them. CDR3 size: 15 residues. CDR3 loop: CASSKGPSMVYGYTF. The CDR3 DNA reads TGTGCCAGCAGCAAGGGACCGTCGATGGTCTATGGCTACACCTTC.

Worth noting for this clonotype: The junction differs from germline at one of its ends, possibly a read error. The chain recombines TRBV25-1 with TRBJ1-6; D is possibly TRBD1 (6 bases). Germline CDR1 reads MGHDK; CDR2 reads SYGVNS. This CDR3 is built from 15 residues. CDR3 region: CASSEWGRDNSTLNF. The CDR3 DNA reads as TGTGCCAGCAGTGAATGGGGGCGGGATAATTCAACCCTCAACTTT.

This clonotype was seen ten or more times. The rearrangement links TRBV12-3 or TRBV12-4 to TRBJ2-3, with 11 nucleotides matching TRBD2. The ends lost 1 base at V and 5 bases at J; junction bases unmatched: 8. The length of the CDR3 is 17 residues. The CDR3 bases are TGTGCCAGCAGTTTAGGTACGGGACTAGCGGTGGGAGATACGCAGTATTTT. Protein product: CASSLGTGLAVGDTQYF.

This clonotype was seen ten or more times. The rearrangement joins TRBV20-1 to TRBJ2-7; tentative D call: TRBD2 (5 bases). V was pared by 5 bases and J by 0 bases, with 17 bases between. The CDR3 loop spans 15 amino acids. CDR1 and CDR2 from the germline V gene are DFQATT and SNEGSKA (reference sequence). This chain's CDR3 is CSAPTLERSSYEQYF. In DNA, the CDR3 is TGCAGTGCTCCCACGTTAGAGCGGAGCTCCTACGAGCAGTACTTC.

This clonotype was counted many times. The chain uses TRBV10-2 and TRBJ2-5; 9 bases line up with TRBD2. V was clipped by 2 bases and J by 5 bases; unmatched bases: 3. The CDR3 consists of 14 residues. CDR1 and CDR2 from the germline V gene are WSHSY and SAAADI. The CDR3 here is CASSEAGGLETQYF. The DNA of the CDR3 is TGCGCCAGCAGTGAGGCGGGGGGGCTGGAGACCCAGTACTTC.

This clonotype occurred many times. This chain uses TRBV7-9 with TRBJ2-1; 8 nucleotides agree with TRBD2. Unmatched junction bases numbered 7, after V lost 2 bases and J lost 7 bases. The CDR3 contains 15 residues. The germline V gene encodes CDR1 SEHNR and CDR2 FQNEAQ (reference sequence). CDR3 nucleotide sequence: TGTGCCAGCAGCTTAAAACTAGCGGTGGGTAATGAGCAGTTCTTC. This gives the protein CASSLKLAVGNEQFF.

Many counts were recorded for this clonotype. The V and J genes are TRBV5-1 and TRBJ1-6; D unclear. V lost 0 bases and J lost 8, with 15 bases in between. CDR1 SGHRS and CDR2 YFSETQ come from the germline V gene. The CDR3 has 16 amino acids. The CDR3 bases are TGCGCCAGCAGCTTGGGGCCGGGAGAGGGCGATTCACCCCTCCACTTT. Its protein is CASSLGPGEGDSPLHF.

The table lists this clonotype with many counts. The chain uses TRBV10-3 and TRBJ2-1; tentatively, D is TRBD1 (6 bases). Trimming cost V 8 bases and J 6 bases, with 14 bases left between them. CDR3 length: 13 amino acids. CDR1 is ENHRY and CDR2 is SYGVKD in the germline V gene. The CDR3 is CAIGGSEANEQFF. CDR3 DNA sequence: TGTGCCATCGGGGGCAGCGAGGCCAATGAGCAGTTCTTC.

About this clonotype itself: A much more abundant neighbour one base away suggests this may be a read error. Here the CDR3 DNA reads TGCGACAGCAGCTTGGAACCCGCTGAAGCTTTCTTT. This encodes CDSSLEPAEAFF. This sequence joins TRBV5-1 and TRBJ1-1; no firm D call. Germline V gives CDR1 SGHRS, CDR2 YFSETQ. This CDR3 has 12 amino acids.

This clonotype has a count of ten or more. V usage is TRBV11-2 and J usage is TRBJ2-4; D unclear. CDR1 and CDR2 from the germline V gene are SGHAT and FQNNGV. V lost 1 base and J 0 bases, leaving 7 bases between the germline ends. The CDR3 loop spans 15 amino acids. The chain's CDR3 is CASSLAFLAKNIQYF. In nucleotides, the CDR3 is TGTGCCAGCAGCTTAGCTTTCCTAGCCAAAAACATTCAGTACTTC.

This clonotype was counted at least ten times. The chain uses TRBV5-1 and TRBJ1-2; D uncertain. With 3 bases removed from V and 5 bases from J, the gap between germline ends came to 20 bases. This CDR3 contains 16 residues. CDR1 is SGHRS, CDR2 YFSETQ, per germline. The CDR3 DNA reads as TGCGCCAGCAGCTACTTTGGGCAGTTGGGGATATATGGCTACACCTTC. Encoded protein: CASSYFGQLGIYGYTF.

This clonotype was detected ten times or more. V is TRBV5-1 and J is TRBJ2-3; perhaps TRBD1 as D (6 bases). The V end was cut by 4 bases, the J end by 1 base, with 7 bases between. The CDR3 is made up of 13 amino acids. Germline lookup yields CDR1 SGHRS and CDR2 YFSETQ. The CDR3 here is CASSGQRTDTQYF. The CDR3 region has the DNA TGCGCCAGCAGCGGACAGCGCACAGATACGCAGTATTTT.

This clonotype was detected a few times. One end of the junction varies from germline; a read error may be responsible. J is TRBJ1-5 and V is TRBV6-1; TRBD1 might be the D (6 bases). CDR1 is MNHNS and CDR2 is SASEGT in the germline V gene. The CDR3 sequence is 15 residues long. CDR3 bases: TGTGCCAGCAGCCTCTCCGGGGGCCGGAATCCGCCCCAGCATTTT. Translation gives CASSLSGGRNPPQHF.

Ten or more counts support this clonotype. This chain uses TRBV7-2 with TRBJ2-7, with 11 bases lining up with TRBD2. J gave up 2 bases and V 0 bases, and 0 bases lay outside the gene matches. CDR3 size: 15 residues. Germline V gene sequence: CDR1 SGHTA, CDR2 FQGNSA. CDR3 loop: CASSLATSGTYEQYF. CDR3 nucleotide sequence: TGTGCCAGCAGCTTAGCGACTAGCGGGACCTACGAGCAGTACTTC.

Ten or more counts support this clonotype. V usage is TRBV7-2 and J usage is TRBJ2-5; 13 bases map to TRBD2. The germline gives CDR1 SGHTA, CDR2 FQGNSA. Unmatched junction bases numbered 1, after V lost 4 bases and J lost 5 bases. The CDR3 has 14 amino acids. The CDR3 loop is CASSSLAGGETQYF. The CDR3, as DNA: TGTGCCAGCAGCTCACTAGCGGGGGGGGAGACCCAGTACTTC.

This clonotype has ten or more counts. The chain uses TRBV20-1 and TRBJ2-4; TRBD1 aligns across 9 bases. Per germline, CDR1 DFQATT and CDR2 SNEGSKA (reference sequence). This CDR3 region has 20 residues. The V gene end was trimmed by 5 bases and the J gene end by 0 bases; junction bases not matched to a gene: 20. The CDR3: CSAPTRAGTGYKVAKNIQYF. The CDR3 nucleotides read TGCAGTGCTCCGACTCGGGCCGGGACAGGGTATAAGGTAGCCAAAAACATTCAGTACTTC.

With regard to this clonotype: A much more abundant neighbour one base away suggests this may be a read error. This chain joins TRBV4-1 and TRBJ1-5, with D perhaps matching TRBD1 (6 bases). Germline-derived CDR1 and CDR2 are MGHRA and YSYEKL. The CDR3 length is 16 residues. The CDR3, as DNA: TGCGCCAGCAGCCAATCCGGACAGCTAGGCAATCAGCACCAGCATTTT. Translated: CASSQSGQLGNQHQHF.

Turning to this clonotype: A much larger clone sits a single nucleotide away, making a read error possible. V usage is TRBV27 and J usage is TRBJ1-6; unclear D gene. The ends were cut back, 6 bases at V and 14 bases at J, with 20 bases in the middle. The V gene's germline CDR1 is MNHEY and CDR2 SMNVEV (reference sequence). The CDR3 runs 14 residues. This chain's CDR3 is CASSLGKPLGSLHF. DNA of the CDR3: TGTGCCAGCAGCCTGGGAAAGCCGCTAGGATCCCTCCACTTT.

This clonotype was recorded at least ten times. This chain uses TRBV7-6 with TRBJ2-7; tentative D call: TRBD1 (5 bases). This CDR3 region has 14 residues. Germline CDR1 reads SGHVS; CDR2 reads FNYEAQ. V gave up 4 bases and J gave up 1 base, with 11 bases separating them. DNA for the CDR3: TGTGCCAGCAGCTCGGACACTTCATCCTACGAGCAGTACTTC. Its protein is CASSSDTSSYEQYF.

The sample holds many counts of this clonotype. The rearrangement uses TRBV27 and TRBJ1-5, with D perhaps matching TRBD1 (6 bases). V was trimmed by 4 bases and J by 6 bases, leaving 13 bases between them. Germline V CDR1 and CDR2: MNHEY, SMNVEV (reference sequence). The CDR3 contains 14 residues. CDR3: CASSSAGVGQPQHF. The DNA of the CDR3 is TGTGCCAGCAGTTCAGCAGGGGTGGGTCAGCCCCAGCATTTT.

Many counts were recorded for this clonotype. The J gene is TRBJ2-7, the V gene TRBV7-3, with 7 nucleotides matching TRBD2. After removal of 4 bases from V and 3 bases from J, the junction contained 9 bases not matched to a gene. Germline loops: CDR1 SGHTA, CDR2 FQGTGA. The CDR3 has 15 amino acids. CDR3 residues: CASSSKGGENYEQYF. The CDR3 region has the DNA TGTGCCAGCAGCTCAAAGGGAGGGGAGAACTACGAGCAGTACTTC.